The rows below give T cell receptor beta chains drawn from one sample of a study of blood T cells in healthy people across ages. From the 5' RACE reads, TCRdb called clonotypes with MiXCR, one entry per CDR3 protein. Here the sample spans roughly 1,700,000 distinct CDR3 sequences, roughly 27% being singletons. Sequencing was done on a sample of blood. The origin of the receptors is a young woman in good health. The CDR3 runs from the conserved cysteine through the conserved F or W. D genes are given only for firm matches. Clone size is stated in some rows and not others, as once, few, many or a class when expanded.

abundance | j_gene | d_gene | v_gene | len | CDR3nt | CDR3aa
many | TRBJ2-5 | TRBD2 | TRBV11-2 | 16 | TGTGCCAGCAGCCCGCGACTAGCGGGAGGGGAAGAGACCCAGTACTTC | CASSPRLAGGEETQYF
few | TRBJ1-5 | TRBD1 | TRBV4-1 | 18 | TGCGCCAGCAGCCCAGGGGGGGTCGGGACAGATCCTATGGAGCCCCAGCATTTT | CASSPGGVGTDPMEPQHF
few | TRBJ2-3 | NA | TRBV6-5 | 15 | TGTGCCAGCAGTTGGGAGCTGGAACGCACAGATACGCAGTATTTT | CASSWELERTDTQYF
NA | TRBJ1-1 | TRBD1 | TRBV7-8 | 14 | TGTGCCAGCCTGCCGGGACAGGGTGTCACTGAAGCTTTCTTT | CASLPGQGVTEAFF
many | TRBJ2-7 | NA | TRBV12-3/TRBV12-4 | 14 | TGTGCCAGCAGTCCTGCTAGCGCCTCCTACGAGCAGTACTTC | CASSPASASYEQYF
NA | TRBJ1-4 | NA | TRBV29-1 | 12 | TGCAGCGTGAAGGTACCGGATGAAAAACTGTTTTTT | CSVKVPDEKLFF
NA | TRBJ1-1 | TRBD1 | TRBV19 | 11 | TGTGCCAGTAGTCGACAGGGATCTGCTTTCTTT | CASSRQGSAFF
NA | TRBJ2-3 | TRBD1 | TRBV5-1 | 18 | TGCGCCAGCAGCCAAACGCTAGGACAGGGTGTGAGTCCAGATACGCAGTATTTT | CASSQTLGQGVSPDTQYF
few | TRBJ2-5 | TRBD2 | TRBV5-1 | 15 | TGCGCCAGCAGGCTCAGTCCTAGCGGGAGAGAGACCCAGTACTTC | CASRLSPSGRETQYF
NA | TRBJ2-2 | TRBD2 | TRBV13 | 14 | TGTGCCAGCAGCTCGGGGGGGATCTCCGGGGAGCTGTTTTTT | CASSSGGISGELFF
NA | TRBJ1-4 | NA | TRBV6-6 | 14 | TGTGCCAGCGGCCGCCCGGGGGCTAATGAAAAACTGTTTTTT | CASGRPGANEKLFF
NA | TRBJ2-7 | TRBD2 | TRBV5-1 | 16 | TGCGCCAGCAGCTTAGGTTCCGCTAGCGGGGGCTACGAGCAGTACTTC | CASSLGSASGGYEQYF
NA | TRBJ2-2 | NA | TRBV18 | 16 | TGTGCCAGCTCACCTCCGGGACACCCTAACACCGGGGAGCTGTTTTTT | CASSPPGHPNTGELFF
many | TRBJ2-7 | NA | TRBV5-1 | 14 | TGCGCCAGCAGACAAGAGACAGGCTCCTACGAGCAGTACTTC | CASRQETGSYEQYF
few | TRBJ2-3 | TRBD2 | TRBV4-2 | 16 | TGTGCCAGCAGCCCCCAGCGGGGGGCGGACACAGATACGCAGTATTTT | CASSPQRGADTDTQYF
few | TRBJ2-7 | NA | TRBV20-1 | 16 | TGCAGTGCTAGAGATCCCGGCAGAGGGAAGATCTACGAGCAGTACTTC | CSARDPGRGKIYEQYF
few | TRBJ1-1 | NA | TRBV7-9 | 12 | TGTGCCAGCAGCACGGACGCTTCTGAAGCTTTCTTT | CASSTDASEAFF
few | TRBJ2-1 | NA | TRBV4-3 | 16 | TGCGCCAGCAGCCAGACCTCCTGGGGGCAATACAATGAGCAGTTCTTC | CASSQTSWGQYNEQFF
NA | TRBJ2-7 | TRBD1 | TRBV5-1 | 16 | TGCGCCAGCAGCTTGGGGACCGGGACAGCTAGATACGAGCAGTACTTC | CASSLGTGTARYEQYF
NA | TRBJ2-6 | TRBD1 | TRBV20-1 | 18 | TGCAGTGCTAGGGGGCCCGGGACAGGGGGTACTGGGGCCAACGTCCTGACTTTC | CSARGPGTGGTGANVLTF
few | TRBJ2-1 | TRBD2 | TRBV30 | 16 | TGTGCCTGGAGTGTACCTCCTAGCGGGAAGGGACGTGAGCAGTTCTTC | CAWSVPPSGKGREQFF
NA | TRBJ2-3 | NA | TRBV12-3/TRBV12-4 | 15 | TGTGCCAGCAGTTTTGGACGGGCAAGCACAGATACGCAGTATTTT | CASSFGRASTDTQYF
NA | TRBJ1-5 | NA | TRBV27 | 18 | TGTGCCAGCAAGGAACGTTCTCAGGGGATTTATAGCAATCAGCCCCAGCATTTT | CASKERSQGIYSNQPQHF
NA | TRBJ2-5 | NA | TRBV12-5 | 13 | TGTGCTAGTGGTTCAGGGACGTCAGATGGCCAGTACTTC | CASGSGTSDGQYF
few | TRBJ2-1 | NA | TRBV21-1 | 16 | TGTGCCAGCATCAGGTGGGCCGCCCCGGGGGACAATGAGCAGTTCTTC | CASIRWAAPGDNEQFF
NA | TRBJ1-6 | NA | TRBV6-5 | 13 | TGTGCCAGCAGACAGGGTTTGGCGGCACCCCTCCACTTT | CASRQGLAAPLHF
few | TRBJ2-1 | TRBD2 | TRBV20-1 | 13 | TGCAGTGCGGGTGGACTAGCGGGAGTCTTCCAGTTCTTC | CSAGGLAGVFQFF
NA | TRBJ2-1 | TRBD2 | TRBV7-2 | 14 | TGTGCCAGCAGCCGCTGGCGGGAGGGCAATGAGCAGTTCTTC | CASSRWREGNEQFF
NA | TRBJ2-5 | NA | TRBV5-5 | 15 | TGTGCCAGCAGCTTAAGCTTACAGGGCGGACACGGGCAGTACTTC | CASSLSLQGGHGQYF
many | TRBJ2-3 | NA | TRBV5-1 | 13 | TGCGCCAGCATGGGGGAGTGGACAGATACGCAGTATTTT | CASMGEWTDTQYF
NA | TRBJ2-3 | TRBD1 | TRBV15 | 16 | TGTGCCACCAGCAAACCCGACAGGGGGCGCGCAGATACGCAGTATTTT | CATSKPDRGRADTQYF
NA | TRBJ1-5 | NA | TRBV2 | 12 | TGTGCCAGCAGCGCCGACTCGGGGCCCCAGCATTTT | CASSADSGPQHF
NA | TRBJ2-4 | TRBD2 | TRBV7-9 | 14 | TGTGCCAGCAGCTTGAGCGGGAGCGGGAACATTCAGTACTTC | CASSLSGSGNIQYF
once | TRBJ1-2 | NA | TRBV7-2 | 11 | TGTGCCAGCAGCTTAATGAGTGGCTACACCTTC | CASSLMSGYTF
few | TRBJ1-1 | TRBD1 | TRBV5-1 | 14 | TGCGCCAGCAGCATACAGGGGGCGCGGACTGAAGCTTTCTTT | CASSIQGARTEAFF
NA | TRBJ1-1 | TRBD1 | TRBV2 | 11 | TGTGCCAGCAGTGCAGGGGGAGAAGCTTTCTTT | CASSAGGEAFF
NA | TRBJ2-7 | NA | TRBV10-3 | 14 | TGTGCCATCAGTGGACAGGGAGGATGTGGCGAGCAGTACTTC | CAISGQGGCGEQYF